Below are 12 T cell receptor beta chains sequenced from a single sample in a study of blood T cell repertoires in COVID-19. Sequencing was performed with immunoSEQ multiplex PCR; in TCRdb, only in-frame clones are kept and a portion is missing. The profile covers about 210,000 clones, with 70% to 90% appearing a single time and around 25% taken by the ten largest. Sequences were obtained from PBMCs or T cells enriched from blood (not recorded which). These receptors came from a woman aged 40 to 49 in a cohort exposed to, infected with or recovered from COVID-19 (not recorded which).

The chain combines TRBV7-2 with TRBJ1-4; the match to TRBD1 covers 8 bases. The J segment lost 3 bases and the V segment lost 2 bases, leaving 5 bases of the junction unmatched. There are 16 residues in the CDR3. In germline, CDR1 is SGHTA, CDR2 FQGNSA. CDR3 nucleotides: TGTGCCAGCAGCTTAATCACAGGGGGGGCTAATGAAAAACTGTTTTTT. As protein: CASSLITGGANEKLFF.

In nucleotides, the CDR3 is TGTGCCATCAGTGAGAGGGGGGGGCGTTACGAGCAGTACTTC. This gives the protein CAISERGGRYEQYF. The chain uses TRBV10-3 and TRBJ2-7, with D possibly TRBD2 on 7 matching bases. Trimming pared 2 bases from V and 4 bases from J, leaving 12 bases between. This CDR3 region has 14 residues. The germline gives CDR1 ENHRY, CDR2 SYGVKD.

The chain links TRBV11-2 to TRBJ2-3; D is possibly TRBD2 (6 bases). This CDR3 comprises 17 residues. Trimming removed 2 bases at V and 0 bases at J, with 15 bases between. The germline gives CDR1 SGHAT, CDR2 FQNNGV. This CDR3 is CASSLTSAGISTDTQYF. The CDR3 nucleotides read TGTGCCAGCAGCTTAACCTCGGCGGGGATTAGCACAGATACGCAGTATTTT.

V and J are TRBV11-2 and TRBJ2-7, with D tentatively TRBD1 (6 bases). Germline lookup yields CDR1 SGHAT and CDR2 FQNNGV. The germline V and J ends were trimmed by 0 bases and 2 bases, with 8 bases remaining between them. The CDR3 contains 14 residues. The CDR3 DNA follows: TGTGCCAGCAGCTTAGATACAGGGACCTACGAGCAGTACTTC. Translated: CASSLDTGTYEQYF.

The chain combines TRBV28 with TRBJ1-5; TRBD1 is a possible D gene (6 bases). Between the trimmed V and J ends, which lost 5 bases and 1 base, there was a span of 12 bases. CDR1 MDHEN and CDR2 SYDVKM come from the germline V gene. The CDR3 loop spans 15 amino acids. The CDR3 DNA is TGTGCCAGCAGTCACAGGGCTGGGAGCAATCAGCCCCAGCATTTT. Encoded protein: CASSHRAGSNQPQHF.

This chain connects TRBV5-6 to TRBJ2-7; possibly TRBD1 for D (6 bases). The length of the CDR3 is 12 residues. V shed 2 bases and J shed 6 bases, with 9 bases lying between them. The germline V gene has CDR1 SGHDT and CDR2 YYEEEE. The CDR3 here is CASSLTGREQYF. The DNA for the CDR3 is TGTGCCAGCAGCTTAACAGGGCGCGAGCAGTACTTC.

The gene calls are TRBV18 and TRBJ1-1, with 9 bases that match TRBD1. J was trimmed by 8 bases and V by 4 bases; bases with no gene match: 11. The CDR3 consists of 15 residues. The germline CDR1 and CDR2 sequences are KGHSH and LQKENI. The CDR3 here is CASSLADRGRLEAFF. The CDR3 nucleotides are TGTGCCAGCTCACTTGCCGACAGGGGGAGGTTGGAAGCTTTCTTT.

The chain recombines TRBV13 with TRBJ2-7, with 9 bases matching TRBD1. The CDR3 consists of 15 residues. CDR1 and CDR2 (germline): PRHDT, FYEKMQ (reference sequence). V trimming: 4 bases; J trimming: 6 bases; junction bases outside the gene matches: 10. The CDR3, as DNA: TGTGCCAGCAGCTCAGGGACAGGGAGGTATCGCGAGCAGTACTTC. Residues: CASSSGTGRYREQYF.

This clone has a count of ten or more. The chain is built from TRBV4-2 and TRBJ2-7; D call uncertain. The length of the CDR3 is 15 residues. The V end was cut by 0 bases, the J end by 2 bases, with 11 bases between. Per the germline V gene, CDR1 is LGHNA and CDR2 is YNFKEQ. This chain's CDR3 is CASSQEEQPPYEQYF. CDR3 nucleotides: TGTGCCAGCAGCCAAGAGGAACAGCCCCCCTACGAGCAGTACTTC.

CDR3: CASSLLTEISSYNEQFF. The CDR3 bases are TGTGCCAGCAGCCTACTGACAGAGATAAGCTCCTACAATGAGCAGTTCTTC. V gene TRBV7-6 combines with J gene TRBJ2-1; D might be TRBD1 (5 bases). V dropped 5 bases and J dropped 0 bases, with 17 bases sitting between them. CDR3 size: 17 residues. CDR1 and CDR2 from the germline V gene are SGHVS and FNYEAQ.

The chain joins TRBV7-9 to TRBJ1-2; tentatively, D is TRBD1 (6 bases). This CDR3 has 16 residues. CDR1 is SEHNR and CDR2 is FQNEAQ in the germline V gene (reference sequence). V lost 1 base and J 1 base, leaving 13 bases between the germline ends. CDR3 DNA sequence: TGTGCCAGCAGCTTAGTAGGGACAAGGTTTAACTATGGCTACACCTTC. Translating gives CASSLVGTRFNYGYTF.

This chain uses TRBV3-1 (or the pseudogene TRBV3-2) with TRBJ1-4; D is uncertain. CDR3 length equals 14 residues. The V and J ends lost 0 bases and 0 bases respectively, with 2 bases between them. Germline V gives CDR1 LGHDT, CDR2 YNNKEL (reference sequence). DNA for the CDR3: TGTGCCAGCAGCCAAGATACAACTAATGAAAAACTGTTTTTT. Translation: CASSQDTTNEKLFF.